This TCR beta chain derives from a study of CD8 T cells in ankylosing spondylitis. General observations from the study: There was a TCR beta motif, made of several highly homologous variants, that appeared characteristic of ankylosing spondylitis blood. In ankylosing spondylitis patients, matched synovial fluid reportedly showed significant enrichment of disease-linked clones.

Germline V CDR1 and CDR2: SGHDN, FVKESK. Trimming took off 4 bases at V and 6 bases at J, with 4 bases between the two ends. This CDR3 contains 10 residues. Construction of TCR beta libraries was performed using quantitative 5'-RACE with molecular barcodes. TCRdb reanalysed the 5' RACE reads using MiXCR and keeps one entry per CDR3 protein. The profile shows about 33,000 distinct CDR3 sequences, 10% to 15% of them singletons. The table lists this clonotype with many counts. Its antigen is not known. What was sequenced was synovial fluid, either unsorted or a sorted T cell fraction (not recorded which). The TCR sequence derives from a male donor with ankylosing spondylitis. This chain uses TRBV14 with TRBJ2-7; D is undetermined. CDR3 coding DNA: TGTGCCAGCAGCCGGTTCGAGCAGTACTTC. This gives the protein CASSRFEQYF.